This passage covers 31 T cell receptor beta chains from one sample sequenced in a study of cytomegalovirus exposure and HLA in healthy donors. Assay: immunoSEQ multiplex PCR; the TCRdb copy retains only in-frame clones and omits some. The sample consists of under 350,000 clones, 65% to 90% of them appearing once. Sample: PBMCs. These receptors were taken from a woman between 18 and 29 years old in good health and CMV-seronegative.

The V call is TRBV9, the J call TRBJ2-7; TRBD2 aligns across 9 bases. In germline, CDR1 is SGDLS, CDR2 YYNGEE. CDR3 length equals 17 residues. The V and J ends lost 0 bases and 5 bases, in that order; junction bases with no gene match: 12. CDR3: CASSVGSSGGPGNEQYF. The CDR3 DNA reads TGTGCCAGCAGCGTAGGTTCCAGCGGGGGGCCAGGGAACGAGCAGTACTTC.

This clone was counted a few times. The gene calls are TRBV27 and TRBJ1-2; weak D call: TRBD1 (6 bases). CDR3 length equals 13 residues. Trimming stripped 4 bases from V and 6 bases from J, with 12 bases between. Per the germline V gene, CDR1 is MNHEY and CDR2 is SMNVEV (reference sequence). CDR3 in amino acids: CASSSGQSDGYTF. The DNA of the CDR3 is TGTGCCAGCAGTTCCGGACAGAGCGATGGCTACACCTTC.

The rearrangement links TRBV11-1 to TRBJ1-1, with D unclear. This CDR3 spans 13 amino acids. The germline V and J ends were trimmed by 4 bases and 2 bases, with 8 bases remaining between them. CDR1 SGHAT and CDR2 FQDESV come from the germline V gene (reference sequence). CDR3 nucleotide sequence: TGTGCCAGCAGCTCACTTTATAACACTGAAGCTTTCTTT. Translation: CASSSLYNTEAFF. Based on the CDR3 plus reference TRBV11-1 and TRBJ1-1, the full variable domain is EAEVAQSPRYKITEKSQAVAFWCDPISGHATLYWYRQILGQGPELLVQFQDESVVDDSQLPKDRFSAERLKGVDSTLKIQPAELGDSAMYLCASSSLYNTEAFFGQGTRLTVV.

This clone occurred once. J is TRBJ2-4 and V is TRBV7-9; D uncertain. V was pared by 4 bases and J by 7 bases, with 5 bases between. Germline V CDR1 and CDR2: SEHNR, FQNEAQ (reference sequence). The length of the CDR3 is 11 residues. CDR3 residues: CASSSVNIQYF. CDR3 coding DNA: TGTGCCAGCAGCTCGGTGAACATTCAGTACTTC.

In DNA form, the CDR3 reads TGTGCCAGCAGCTCGGACTCCAGCTCCTACAATGAGCAGTTCTTC. This sequence encodes CASSSDSSSYNEQFF. The chain couples TRBV7-3 to TRBJ2-1, with D possibly being TRBD2 (5 bases). The CDR3 spans 15 residues. Germline V gene lookup returns CDR1 SGHTA and CDR2 FQGTGA. V was trimmed by 4 bases and J by 0 bases, leaving 10 bases between them.

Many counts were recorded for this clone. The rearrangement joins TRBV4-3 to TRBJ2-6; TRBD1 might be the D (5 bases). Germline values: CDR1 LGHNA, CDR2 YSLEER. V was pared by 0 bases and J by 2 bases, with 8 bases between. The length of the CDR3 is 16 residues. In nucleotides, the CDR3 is TGCGCCAGCAGCCAAGATGGGGCTACTGGGGCCAACGTCCTGACTTTC. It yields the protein CASSQDGATGANVLTF.

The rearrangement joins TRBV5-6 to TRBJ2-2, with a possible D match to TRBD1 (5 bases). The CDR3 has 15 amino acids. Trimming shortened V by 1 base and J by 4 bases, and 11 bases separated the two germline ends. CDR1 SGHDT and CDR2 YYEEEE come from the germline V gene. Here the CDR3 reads CASSLLGEGTGELFF. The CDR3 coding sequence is TGTGCCAGCAGCTTGTTAGGGGAAGGCACCGGGGAGCTGTTTTTT.

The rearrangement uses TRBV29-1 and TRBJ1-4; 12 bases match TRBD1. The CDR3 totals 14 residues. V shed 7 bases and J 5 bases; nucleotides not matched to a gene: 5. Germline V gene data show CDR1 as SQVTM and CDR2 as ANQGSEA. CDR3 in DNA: TGCAGCGGCGGGGACAGGGGGCGAAATGAAAAACTGTTTTTT. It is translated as CSGGDRGRNEKLFF.

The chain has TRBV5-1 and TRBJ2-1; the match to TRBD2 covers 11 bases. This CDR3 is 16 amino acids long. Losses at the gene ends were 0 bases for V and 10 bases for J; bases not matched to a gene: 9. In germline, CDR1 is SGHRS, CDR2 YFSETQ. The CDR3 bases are TGCGCCAGCAGCTTGGAGAATGCTAGCGGGAGGCGCGAGCAGTTCTTC. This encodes CASSLENASGRREQFF.

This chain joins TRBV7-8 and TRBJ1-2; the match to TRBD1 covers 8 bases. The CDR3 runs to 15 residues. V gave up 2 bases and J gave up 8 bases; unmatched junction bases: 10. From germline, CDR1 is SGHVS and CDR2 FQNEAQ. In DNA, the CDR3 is TGTGCCAGCAGCTTACTTGCGACAGGGGACCGGGGCTACACCTTC. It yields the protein CASSLLATGDRGYTF.

The CDR3 sequence is CASSRAAGSNYGYTF. For the CDR3, the DNA is TGTGCCAGCAGCCGAGCAGCAGGGTCGAACTATGGCTACACCTTC. The chain carries TRBV7-9 and TRBJ1-2; TRBD1 is a possible D gene (5 bases). CDR3 length: 15 amino acids. Trimming left V 5 bases short and J 2 bases short, with 15 bases between. Looked up from germline, CDR1 is SEHNR and CDR2 is FQNEAQ (reference sequence).

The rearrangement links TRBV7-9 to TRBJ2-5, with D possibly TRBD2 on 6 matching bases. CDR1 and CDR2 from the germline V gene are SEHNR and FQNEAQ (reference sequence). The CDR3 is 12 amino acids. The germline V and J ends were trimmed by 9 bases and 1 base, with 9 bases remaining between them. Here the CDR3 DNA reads TGTGCCAGTGGGGGGTCCCAAGAGACCCAGTACTTC. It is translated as CASGGSQETQYF.

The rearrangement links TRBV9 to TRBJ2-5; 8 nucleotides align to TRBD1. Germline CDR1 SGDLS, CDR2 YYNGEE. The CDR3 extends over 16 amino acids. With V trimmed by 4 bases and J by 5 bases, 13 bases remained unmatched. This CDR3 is CASSLQTGAFGETQYF. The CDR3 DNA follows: TGTGCCAGCAGCCTTCAGACAGGGGCCTTCGGGGAGACCCAGTACTTC. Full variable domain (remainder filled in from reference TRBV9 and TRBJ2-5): DSGVTQTPKHLITATGQRVTLRCSPRSGDLSVYWYQQSLDQGLQFLIQYYNGEERAKGNILERFSAQQFPDLHSELNLSSLELGDSALYFCASSLQTGAFGETQYFGPGTRLLVL.

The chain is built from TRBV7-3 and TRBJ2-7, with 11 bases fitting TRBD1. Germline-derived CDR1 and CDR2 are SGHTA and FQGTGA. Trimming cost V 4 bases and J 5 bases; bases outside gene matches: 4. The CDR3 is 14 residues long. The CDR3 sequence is CASSSGQGANEQYF. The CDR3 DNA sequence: TGTGCCAGCAGCTCTGGACAGGGGGCCAACGAGCAGTACTTC.

CDR3 nucleotide sequence: TGTGCCAGCAGTAAAGAACAGGGTTATGGCTACACCTTC. It specifies CASSKEQGYGYTF. This rearrangement joins TRBV2 to TRBJ1-2; TRBD1 might be the D (6 bases). The V end was cut by 5 bases, the J end by 5 bases, with 12 bases between. The CDR3 is 13 residues long. CDR1 and CDR2 from the germline V gene are SNHLY and FYNNEI.

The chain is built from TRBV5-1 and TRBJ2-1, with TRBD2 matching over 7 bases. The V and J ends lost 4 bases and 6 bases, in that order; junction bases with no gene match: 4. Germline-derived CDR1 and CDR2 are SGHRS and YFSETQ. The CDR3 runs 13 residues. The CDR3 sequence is CASSGGGSNEQFF. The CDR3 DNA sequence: TGCGCCAGCAGCGGAGGCGGGAGCAATGAGCAGTTCTTC.

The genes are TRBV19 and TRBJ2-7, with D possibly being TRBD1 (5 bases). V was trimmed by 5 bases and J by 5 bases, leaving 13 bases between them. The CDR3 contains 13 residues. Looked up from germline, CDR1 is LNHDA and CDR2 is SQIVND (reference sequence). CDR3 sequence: CASSAVAGNEQYF. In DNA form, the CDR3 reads TGTGCCAGTAGTGCTGTGGCAGGGAACGAGCAGTACTTC.

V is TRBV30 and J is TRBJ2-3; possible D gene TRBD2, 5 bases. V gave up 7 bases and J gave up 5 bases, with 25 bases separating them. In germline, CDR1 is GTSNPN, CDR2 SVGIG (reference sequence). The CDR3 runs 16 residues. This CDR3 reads CASLPGLLAELDTQYF. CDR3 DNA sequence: TGTGCCTCCCTGCCTGGACTTCTGGCAGAGCTAGATACGCAGTATTTT.

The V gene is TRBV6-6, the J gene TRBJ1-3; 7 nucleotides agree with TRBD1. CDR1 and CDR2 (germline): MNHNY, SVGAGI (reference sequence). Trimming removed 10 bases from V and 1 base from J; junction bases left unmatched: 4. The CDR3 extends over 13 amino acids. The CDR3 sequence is CAILQGSGNTIYF. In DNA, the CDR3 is TGTGCCATCTTACAGGGGTCTGGAAACACCATATATTTT.

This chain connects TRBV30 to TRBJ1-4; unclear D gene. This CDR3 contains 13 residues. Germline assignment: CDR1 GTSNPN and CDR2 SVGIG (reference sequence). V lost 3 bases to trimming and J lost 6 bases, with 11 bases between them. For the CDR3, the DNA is TGTGCCTGGAGGAAACCGGGAGATGAAAAACTGTTTTTT. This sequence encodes CAWRKPGDEKLFF. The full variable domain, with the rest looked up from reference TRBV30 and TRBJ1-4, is SQTIHQWPATLVQPVGSPLSLECTVEGTSNPNLYWYRQAAGRGLQLLFYSVGIGQISSEVPQNLSASRPQDRQFILSSKKLLLSDSGFYLCAWRKPGDEKLFFGSGTQLSVL.

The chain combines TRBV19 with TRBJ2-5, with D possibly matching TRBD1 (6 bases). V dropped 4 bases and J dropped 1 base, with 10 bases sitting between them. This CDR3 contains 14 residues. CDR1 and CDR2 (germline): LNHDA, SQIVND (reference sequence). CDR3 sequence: CASSTQGAQETQYF. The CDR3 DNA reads TGTGCCAGTAGTACACAGGGTGCCCAAGAGACCCAGTACTTC.

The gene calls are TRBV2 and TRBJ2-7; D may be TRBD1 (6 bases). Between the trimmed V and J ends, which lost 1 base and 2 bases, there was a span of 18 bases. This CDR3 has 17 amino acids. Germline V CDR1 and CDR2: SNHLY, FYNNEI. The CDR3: CASSEVRLGRGTYEQYF. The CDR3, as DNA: TGTGCCAGCAGTGAAGTCAGGTTAGGCAGGGGAACCTACGAGCAGTACTTC.

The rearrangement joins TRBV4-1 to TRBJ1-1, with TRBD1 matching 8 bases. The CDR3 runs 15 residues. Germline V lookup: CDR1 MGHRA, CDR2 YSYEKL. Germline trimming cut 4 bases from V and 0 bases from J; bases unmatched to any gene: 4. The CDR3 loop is CASSPGQGMNTEAFF. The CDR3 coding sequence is TGCGCCAGCAGCCCAGGACAGGGAATGAACACTGAAGCTTTCTTT.

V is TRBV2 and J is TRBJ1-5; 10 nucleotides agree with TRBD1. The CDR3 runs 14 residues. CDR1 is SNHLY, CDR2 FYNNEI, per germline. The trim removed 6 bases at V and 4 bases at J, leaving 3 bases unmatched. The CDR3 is CASRRTGGNQPQHF. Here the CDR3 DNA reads TGTGCCAGCAGACGGACAGGGGGGAATCAGCCCCAGCATTTT.

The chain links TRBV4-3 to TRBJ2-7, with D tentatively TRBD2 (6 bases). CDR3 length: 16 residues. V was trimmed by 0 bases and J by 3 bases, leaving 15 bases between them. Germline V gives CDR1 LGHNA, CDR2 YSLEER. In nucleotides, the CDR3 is TGCGCCAGCAGCCAAGATGTCGCCGGGACTGTCTACGAGCAGTACTTC. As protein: CASSQDVAGTVYEQYF.

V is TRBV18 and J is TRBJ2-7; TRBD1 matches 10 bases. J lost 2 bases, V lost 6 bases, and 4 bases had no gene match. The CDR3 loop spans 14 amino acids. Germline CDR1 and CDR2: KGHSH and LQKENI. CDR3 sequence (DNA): TGTGCCAGCTCTCCGACAGGGGGCCCCTACGAGCAGTACTTC. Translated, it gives CASSPTGGPYEQYF.

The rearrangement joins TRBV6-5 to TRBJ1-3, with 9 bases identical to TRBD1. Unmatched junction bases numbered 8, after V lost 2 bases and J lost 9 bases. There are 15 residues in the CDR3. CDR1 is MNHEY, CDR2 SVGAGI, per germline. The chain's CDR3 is CASSYQLLTGGTIYF. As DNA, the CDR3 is TGTGCCAGCAGTTACCAACTTTTGACAGGGGGCACCATATATTTT.

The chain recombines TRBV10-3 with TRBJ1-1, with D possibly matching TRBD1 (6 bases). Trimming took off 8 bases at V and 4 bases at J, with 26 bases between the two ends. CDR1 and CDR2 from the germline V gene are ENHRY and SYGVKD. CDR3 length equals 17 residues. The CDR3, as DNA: TGTGCCATCCGGGGGGGGCTGGTAGGGGATCCAGGCACTGAAGCTTTCTTT. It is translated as CAIRGGLVGDPGTEAFF.

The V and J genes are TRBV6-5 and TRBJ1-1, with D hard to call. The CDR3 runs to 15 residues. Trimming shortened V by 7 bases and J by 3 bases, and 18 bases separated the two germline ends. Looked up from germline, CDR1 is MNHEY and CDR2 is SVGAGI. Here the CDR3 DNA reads TGTGCCAGCAAACCTGATGGGGAGGGAGACACTGAAGCTTTCTTT. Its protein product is CASKPDGEGDTEAFF.

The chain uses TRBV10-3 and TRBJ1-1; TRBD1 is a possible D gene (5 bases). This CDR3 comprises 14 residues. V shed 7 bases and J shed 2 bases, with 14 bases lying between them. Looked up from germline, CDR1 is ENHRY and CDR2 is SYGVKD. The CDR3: CAIIPSTDNTEAFF. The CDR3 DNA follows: TGTGCCATCATCCCTTCGACAGACAACACTGAAGCTTTCTTT.

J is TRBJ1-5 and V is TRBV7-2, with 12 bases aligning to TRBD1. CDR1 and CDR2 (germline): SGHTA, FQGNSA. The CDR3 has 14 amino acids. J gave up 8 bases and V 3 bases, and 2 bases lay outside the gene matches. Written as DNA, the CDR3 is TGTGCCAGCAGCTTGGGACAGGGGGCTAAGCCCCAGCATTTT. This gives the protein CASSLGQGAKPQHF.